A single T cell receptor beta chain is shown here with its context. The V segment lost 2 bases and the J segment 6 bases; nucleotides outside the gene matches: 8. The CDR3 totals 16 residues. The germline CDR1 and CDR2 sequences are PRHDT and FYEKMQ (reference sequence). This sample is part of a study of blood T cell repertoires in COVID-19. Repertoires were generated with immunoSEQ multiplex PCR, while TCRdb's copy carries only in-frame clones and drops some. The sample shows 190,000 or so clones, about nine tenths of them seen only once. Material: PBMCs or T cells enriched from blood (not recorded which). The J gene is TRBJ2-1, the V gene TRBV13, with 9 bases fitting TRBD2. This clonotype was obtained from a man aged 25 to 40 who had recovered from COVID-19. The chain's CDR3 is CASSLFGGRAFNEQFF. The CDR3 DNA reads as TGTGCCAGCAGCTTATTTGGCGGGAGGGCCTTCAATGAGCAGTTCTTC.